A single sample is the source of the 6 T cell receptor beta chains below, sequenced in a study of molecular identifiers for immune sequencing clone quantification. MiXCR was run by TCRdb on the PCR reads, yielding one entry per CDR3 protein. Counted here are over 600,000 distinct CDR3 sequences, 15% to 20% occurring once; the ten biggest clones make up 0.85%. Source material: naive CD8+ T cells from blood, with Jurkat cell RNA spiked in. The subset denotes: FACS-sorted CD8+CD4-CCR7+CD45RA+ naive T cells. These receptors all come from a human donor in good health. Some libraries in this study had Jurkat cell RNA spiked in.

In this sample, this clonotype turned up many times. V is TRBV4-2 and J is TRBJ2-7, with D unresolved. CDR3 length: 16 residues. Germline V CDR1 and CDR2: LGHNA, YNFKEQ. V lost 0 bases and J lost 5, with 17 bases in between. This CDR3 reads CASSQEGQALGNEQYF. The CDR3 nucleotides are TGTGCCAGCAGCCAAGAAGGTCAGGCCCTTGGGAACGAGCAGTACTTC.

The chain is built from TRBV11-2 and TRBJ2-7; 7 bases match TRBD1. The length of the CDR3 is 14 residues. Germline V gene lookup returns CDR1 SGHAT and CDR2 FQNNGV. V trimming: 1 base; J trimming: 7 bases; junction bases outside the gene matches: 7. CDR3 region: CASSLAGTESEQYF. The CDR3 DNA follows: TGTGCCAGCAGCTTAGCCGGGACAGAGAGTGAGCAGTACTTC. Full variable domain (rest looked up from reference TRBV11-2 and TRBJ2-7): EAGVAQSPRYKIIEKRQSVAFWCNPISGHATLYWYQQILGQGPKLLIQFQNNGVVDDSQLPKDRFSAERLKGVDSTLKIQPAKLEDSAVYLCASSLAGTESEQYFGPGTRLTVT.

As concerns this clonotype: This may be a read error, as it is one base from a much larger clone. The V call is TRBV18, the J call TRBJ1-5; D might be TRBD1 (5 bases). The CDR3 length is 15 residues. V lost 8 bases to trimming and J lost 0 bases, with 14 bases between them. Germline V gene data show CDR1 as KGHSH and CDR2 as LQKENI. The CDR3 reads CASRRDSGSNQPQHF. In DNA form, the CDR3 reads TGTGCCAGCAGGCGGGACTCTGGTAGCAATCAGCCCCAGCATTTT.

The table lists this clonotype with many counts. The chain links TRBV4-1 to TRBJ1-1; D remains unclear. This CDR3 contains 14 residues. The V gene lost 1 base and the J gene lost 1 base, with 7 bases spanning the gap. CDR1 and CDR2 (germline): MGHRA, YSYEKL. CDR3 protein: CASSQAFQNTEAFF. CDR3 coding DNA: TGCGCCAGCAGCCAAGCCTTCCAGAACACTGAAGCTTTCTTT.

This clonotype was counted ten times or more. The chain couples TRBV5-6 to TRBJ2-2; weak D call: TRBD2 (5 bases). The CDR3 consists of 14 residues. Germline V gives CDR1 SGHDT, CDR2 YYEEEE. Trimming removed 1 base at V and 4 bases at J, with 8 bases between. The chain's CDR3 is CASSLMGSTGELFF. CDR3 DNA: TGTGCCAGCAGCTTGATGGGGAGCACCGGGGAGCTGTTTTTT.

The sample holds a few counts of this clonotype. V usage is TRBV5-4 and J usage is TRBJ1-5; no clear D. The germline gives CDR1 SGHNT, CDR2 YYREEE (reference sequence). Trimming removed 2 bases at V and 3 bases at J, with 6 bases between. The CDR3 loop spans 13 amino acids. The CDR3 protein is CASSFDFNQPQHF. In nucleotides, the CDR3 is TGTGCCAGCAGCTTTGATTTCAATCAGCCCCAGCATTTT.